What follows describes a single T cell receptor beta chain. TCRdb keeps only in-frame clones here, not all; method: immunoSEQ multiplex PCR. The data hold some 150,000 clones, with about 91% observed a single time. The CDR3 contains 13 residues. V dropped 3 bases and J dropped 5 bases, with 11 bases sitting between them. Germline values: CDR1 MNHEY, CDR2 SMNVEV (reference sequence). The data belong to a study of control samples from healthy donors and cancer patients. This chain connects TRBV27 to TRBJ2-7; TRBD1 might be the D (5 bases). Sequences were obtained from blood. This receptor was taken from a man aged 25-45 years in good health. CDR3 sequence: CASSFSRVNEQYF. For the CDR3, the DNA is TGTGCCAGCAGTTTTTCCAGGGTCAACGAGCAGTACTTC.